Listed below are T cell receptor beta chains from one sample, sequenced in a study of blood T cell repertoires in COVID-19. Repertoires were generated with immunoSEQ multiplex PCR, while TCRdb's copy carries only in-frame clones and drops some. The top ten clones hold 2% to 3% of a sample with fewer than 250,000 clones, approximately 83% of them seen once. The sequenced material came from peripheral blood. These receptors originate from a woman aged 40 to 50 with active or convalescent COVID-19. CDR3s include the opening cysteine and the closing phenylalanine or tryptophan. The D gene is left open where the match is weak. Clone size, where shown, is once, few, many, or a class for clones that have expanded.

V	J	size	D	DNA	CDR3
TRBV4-3	TRBJ1-2	.	.	TGCGCCAGCAGCCAAGATTCCGGCAGGAACTATGGCTACACCTTC	CASSQDSGRNYGYTF
TRBV9	TRBJ2-3	.	TRBD2	TGTGCCAGCAGCGTAGCGAGCGGGGGCGCAGATACGCAGTATTTT	CASSVASGGADTQYF
TRBV7-3	TRBJ1-1	.	.	TGTGCCAGCAGCTTATCGGGGGGACACACTGAAGCTTTCTTT	CASSLSGGHTEAFF
TRBV30	TRBJ1-2	few	.	TGTGCCTGGGGGGCCGCTAACTATGGCTACACCTTC	CAWGAANYGYTF
TRBV11-2	TRBJ1-2	.	TRBD1	TGTGCCAGCAGTTCTGACAGGGACGGCGGCTACACCTTC	CASSSDRDGGYTF
TRBV4-2	TRBJ1-2	.	TRBD1	TGTGCCAGCAGCCAAGGGACAGGCTATGGCTACACCTTC	CASSQGTGYGYTF
TRBV7-2	TRBJ2-5	.	.	TGTGCCAGCAGCTTAACCCACAGGGAGACCCAGTACTTC	CASSLTHRETQYF
TRBV27	TRBJ2-3	.	TRBD1	TGTGCCAGCAGTTCACCTGACAGGGCGGAAGATACGCAGTATTTT	CASSSPDRAEDTQYF
TRBV10-3	TRBJ1-3	.	TRBD1	TGTGCCATCAGTACCGGGACAGGGTTGACGAGCTCTGGAAACACCATATATTTT	CAISTGTGLTSSGNTIYF
TRBV4-1	TRBJ2-3	.	.	TGCGCCAGCAGCCAAGATGGGAGGAGGAGAGGCACAGATACGCAGTATTTT	CASSQDGRRRGTDTQYF
TRBV28	TRBJ1-1	.	.	TGTGCCAGCAGTTTTGCGGAGGCGAACACTGAAGCTTTCTTT	CASSFAEANTEAFF
TRBV19	TRBJ1-6	.	TRBD1	TGTGCCAGTAGTCCGGGACAGGGGCCCTTATCACCCCTCCACTTT	CASSPGQGPLSPLHF
TRBV29-1	TRBJ1-4	.	TRBD1	TGCAGCGTAACCGGGACAGGGATATCCCCTAATGAAAAACTGTTTTTT	CSVTGTGISPNEKLFF
TRBV10-3	TRBJ2-1	.	TRBD2	TGTGCCATCAGTGACAGTAGCGGGCTTACTCCCTACAATGAGCAGTTCTTC	CAISDSSGLTPYNEQFF
TRBV23-1	TRBJ2-7	.	TRBD2	TGCGCCAGCAGTCAATCGAGGCCTAGCGGGGGGCAACCCCTCTCCTACGAGCAGTACTTC	CASSQSRPSGGQPLSYEQYF
TRBV7-2	TRBJ2-3	.	TRBD1	TGTGCCAGCAGCCCACCGACAGGGGGGGGCACAGATACGCAGTATTTT	CASSPPTGGGTDTQYF
TRBV13	TRBJ1-1	.	.	TGTGCCAGCAGCTTACGAGAGGGTGAAGCTTTCTTT	CASSLREGEAFF
TRBV2	TRBJ1-2	.	TRBD1	TGTGCCAGCAGGGCCGAAGGGGACAGGGAGACCTATGGCTACACCTTC	CASRAEGDRETYGYTF
TRBV19	TRBJ2-7	.	TRBD1	TGTGCCAGTAGTTCTTGGGGGACAGGAGCCTACGAGCAGTACTTC	CASSSWGTGAYEQYF
TRBV7-8	TRBJ1-3	.	.	TGTGCCAGCAGCTTAGAACCGACACGATCTGGAAACACCATATATTTT	CASSLEPTRSGNTIYF
TRBV28	TRBJ2-7	.	.	TGTGCCAGCAGAAGGGGATCCTACGAGCAGTACTTC	CASRRGSYEQYF
TRBV3-1/TRBV3-2	TRBJ2-2	few	TRBD1	TGTGCCAGCAGCCCGCCGGGACAGGGGTCCACCGGGGAGCTGTTTTTT	CASSPPGQGSTGELFF
TRBV9	TRBJ2-2	once	.	TGTGCCAGCAGCTCAGGGGGGGAGCTGTTTTTT	CASSSGGELFF
TRBV20-1	TRBJ1-2	.	.	TGCAGTGCTCAGACTGATTACGGCTACACCTTC	CSAQTDYGYTF
TRBV7-2	TRBJ2-6	once	.	TGTGCCAGCAGCCCTCTCCCCTACGCCTCTGGGGCCAACGTCCTGACTTTC	CASSPLPYASGANVLTF
TRBV7-8	TRBJ2-2	.	.	TGTGCCAGCAGCCCCCTCAGGACAACCGGGGAGCTGTTTTTT	CASSPLRTTGELFF
TRBV24-1	TRBJ2-3	.	TRBD2	TGTGCCACCAGTGATGTGAAGTTAGCGGGAGGCACAGATACGCAGTATTTT	CATSDVKLAGGTDTQYF
TRBV19	TRBJ2-7	.	.	TGTGCCAGTAGTGGGGGCCTAGCGGTGTACGAGCAGTACTTC	CASSGGLAVYEQYF
TRBV6-9	TRBJ1-1	.	.	TGTGCCAGCAGTTCCGCTGGGGGGGGAAATGAAGCTTTCTTT	CASSSAGGGNEAFF
TRBV6-6	TRBJ2-1	.	TRBD2	TGTGCCAGCAGCCTTCGGACTAGCGGGACCTACAATGAGCAGTTCTTC	CASSLRTSGTYNEQFF
TRBV7-2	TRBJ1-2	.	.	TGTGCCAGCAGCTTATTCGGGGATAACTATGGCTACACCTTC	CASSLFGDNYGYTF
TRBV11-3	TRBJ1-2	.	TRBD1	TGTGCCAGCAGCTTAGGGAGGACAGGACCGGGCCCCGCCTATGGCTACACCTTC	CASSLGRTGPGPAYGYTF
TRBV9	TRBJ2-5	.	TRBD2	TGTGCCAGCAGCGTAGCCGGGGGGGTACTTGGGGAGACCCAGTACTTC	CASSVAGGVLGETQYF
TRBV19	TRBJ1-1	.	.	TGTGCCAGTAGTATAGTAGACAGACAAGCTTTCTTT	CASSIVDRQAFF
TRBV19	TRBJ2-1	.	TRBD2	TGTGCCAGTAGCTCCCTAGGACTAGCGGGAGCCTACAATGAGCAGTTCTTC	CASSSLGLAGAYNEQFF
TRBV24-1	TRBJ2-7	few	.	TGTGCCACCAGTGATTTGCATAGTCCTCTCGGGTTTTGGTACGAGCAGTACTTC	CATSDLHSPLGFWYEQYF
TRBV30	TRBJ2-1	few	.	TGTGCCTGGAGTGGGAGGAGCCGAACCTACAATGAGCAGTTCTTC	CAWSGRSRTYNEQFF
TRBV6-5	TRBJ2-4	.	TRBD2	TGTGCCAGCAGTTCGACCGCACTTAGCGGGCAAAACATTCAGTACTTC	CASSSTALSGQNIQYF
TRBV29-1	TRBJ1-1	few	.	TGCAGCGTTGTCGTACTTATGAACACTGAAGCTTTCTTT	CSVVVLMNTEAFF
TRBV7-3	TRBJ1-3	few	TRBD1	TGTGCCAGCAGCTGGGTAACCGACAGGGGGGCAGGGGACACCATATATTTT	CASSWVTDRGAGDTIYF
TRBV24-1	TRBJ2-1	.	.	TGTGCCACCAGTGACGGCGGGGCCCCCTCCTACAATGAGCAGTTCTTC	CATSDGGAPSYNEQFF
TRBV6-2/TRBV6-3	TRBJ1-4	.	.	TGTGCCAGCAGTGGCCCTTACAGAAATGAAAAACTGTTTTTT	CASSGPYRNEKLFF
TRBV7-2	TRBJ2-3	.	TRBD2	TGTGCCAGCAGCTTGAGACTAGCGGGAGATGGGCAAGATACGCAGTATTTT	CASSLRLAGDGQDTQYF
TRBV14	TRBJ1-1	.	.	TGTGCCAGTCAGAAGGGGATGAACACTGAAGCTTTCTTT	CASQKGMNTEAFF
TRBV30	TRBJ2-7	few	TRBD2	TGTGCCTGGAGTCCTGCGGGGGAATACGAGCAGTACTTC	CAWSPAGEYEQYF
TRBV30	TRBJ1-1	.	.	TGTGCCTGGAGTGGCCTTACAGTTGAAGCTTTCTTT	CAWSGLTVEAFF
TRBV9	TRBJ2-1	.	TRBD2	TGTGCCAGCAGCGTAGCGGGGGGCTCCTACAATGAGCAGTTCTTC	CASSVAGGSYNEQFF
TRBV4-1	TRBJ1-2	.	TRBD1	TGCGCCAGCAGCGACCGACAGGGCGCCGATGGCTACACCTTC	CASSDRQGADGYTF
TRBV2	TRBJ1-1	few	.	TGTGCCAGCAAGGAGCGGGGAGGCACTGAAGCTTTCTTT	CASKERGGTEAFF
TRBV5-5	TRBJ1-1	.	.	TGTGCCAGCAGCCCTGACAGATTGAACACTGAAGCTTTCTTT	CASSPDRLNTEAFF
TRBV5-1	TRBJ1-1	.	.	TGCGCCAGCAGCCAGGGTAGGGGGAACACTGAAGCTTTCTTT	CASSQGRGNTEAFF
TRBV9	TRBJ2-1	.	.	TGTGCCAGCAGCCTCACGGGGTACAATGAGCAGTTCTTC	CASSLTGYNEQFF
TRBV27	TRBJ2-3	.	TRBD1	TGTGCCAGCAGGGTGGCAGGGGGCTTCGCAGATACGCAGTATTTT	CASRVAGGFADTQYF
TRBV7-3	TRBJ2-5	once	TRBD2	TGTGCCAGCAGCTTAGGAGCGGGGCCTCAAGAGACCCAGTACTTC	CASSLGAGPQETQYF